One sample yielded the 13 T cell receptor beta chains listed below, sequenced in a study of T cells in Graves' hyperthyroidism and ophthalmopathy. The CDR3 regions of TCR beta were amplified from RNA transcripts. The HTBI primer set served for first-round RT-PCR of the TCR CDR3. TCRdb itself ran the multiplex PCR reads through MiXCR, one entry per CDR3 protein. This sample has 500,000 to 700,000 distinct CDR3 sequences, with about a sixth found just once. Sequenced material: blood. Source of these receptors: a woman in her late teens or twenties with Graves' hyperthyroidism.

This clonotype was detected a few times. The CDR3 reads CAISGSPGDLGGNTEAFF. The CDR3 nucleotides are TGTGCCATCAGTGGCTCACCAGGGGACCTGGGAGGGAACACTGAAGCTTTCTTT. This chain joins TRBV10-3 and TRBJ1-1; tentatively, D is TRBD1 (6 bases). V lost 4 bases and J lost 1, with 22 bases in between. The CDR3 spans 18 residues. Germline V lookup: CDR1 ENHRY, CDR2 SYGVKD.

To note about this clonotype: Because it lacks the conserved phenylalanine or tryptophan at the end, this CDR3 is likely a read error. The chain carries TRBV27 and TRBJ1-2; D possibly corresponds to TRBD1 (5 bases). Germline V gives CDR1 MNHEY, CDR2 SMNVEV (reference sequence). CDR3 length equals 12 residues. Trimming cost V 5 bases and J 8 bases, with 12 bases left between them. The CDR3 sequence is CASSPPGSGYTL. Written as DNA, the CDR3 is TGTGCCAGCAGTCCCCCAGGGAGCGGCTACACCCTC.

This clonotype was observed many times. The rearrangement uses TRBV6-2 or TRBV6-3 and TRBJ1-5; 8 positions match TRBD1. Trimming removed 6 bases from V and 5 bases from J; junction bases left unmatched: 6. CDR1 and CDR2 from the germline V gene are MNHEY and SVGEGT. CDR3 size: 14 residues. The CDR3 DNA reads TGTGCCAGCAGGCAGGACAGGGAGGATCAGCCCCAGCATTTT. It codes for CASRQDREDQPQHF.

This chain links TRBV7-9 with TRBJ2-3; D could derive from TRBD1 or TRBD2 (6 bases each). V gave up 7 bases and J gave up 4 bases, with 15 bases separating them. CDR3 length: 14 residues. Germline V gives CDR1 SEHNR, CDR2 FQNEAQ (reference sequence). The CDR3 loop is CASTLEGGADTQYF. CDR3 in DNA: TGTGCCAGCACCCTCGAGGGGGGCGCAGATACGCAGTATTTT.

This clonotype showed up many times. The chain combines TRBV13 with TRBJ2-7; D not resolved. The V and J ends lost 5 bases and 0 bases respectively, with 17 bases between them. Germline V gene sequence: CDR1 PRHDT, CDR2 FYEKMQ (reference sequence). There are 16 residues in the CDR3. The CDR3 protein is CASSPYWKASSYEQYF. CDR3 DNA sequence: TGTGCCAGCAGCCCCTACTGGAAAGCTAGCTCCTACGAGCAGTACTTC.

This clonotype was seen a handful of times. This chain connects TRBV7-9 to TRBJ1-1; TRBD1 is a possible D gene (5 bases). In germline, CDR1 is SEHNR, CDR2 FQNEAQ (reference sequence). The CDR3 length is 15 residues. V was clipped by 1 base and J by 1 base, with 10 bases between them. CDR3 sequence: CASSLGTDRNTEAFF. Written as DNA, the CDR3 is TGTGCCAGCAGCTTAGGCACTGACAGGAACACTGAAGCTTTCTTT.

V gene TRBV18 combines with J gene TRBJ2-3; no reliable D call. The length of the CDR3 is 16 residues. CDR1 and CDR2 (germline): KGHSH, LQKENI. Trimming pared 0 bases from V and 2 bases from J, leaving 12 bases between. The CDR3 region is CASSPPLLTFTDTQYF. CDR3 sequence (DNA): TGTGCCAGCTCACCACCGCTGCTGACGTTCACAGATACGCAGTATTTT.

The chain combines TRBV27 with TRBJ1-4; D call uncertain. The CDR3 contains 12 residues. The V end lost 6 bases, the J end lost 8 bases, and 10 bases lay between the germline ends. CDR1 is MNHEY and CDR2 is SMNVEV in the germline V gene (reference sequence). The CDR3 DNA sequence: TGTGCCAGCAGCTCGGGTAGAGAAAAACTGTTTTTT. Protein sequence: CASSSGREKLFF.

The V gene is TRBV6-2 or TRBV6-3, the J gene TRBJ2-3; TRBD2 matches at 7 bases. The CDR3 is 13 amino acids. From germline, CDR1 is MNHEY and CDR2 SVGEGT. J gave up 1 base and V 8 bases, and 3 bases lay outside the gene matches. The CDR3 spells CASERDGTDTQYF. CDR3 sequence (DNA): TGTGCCAGCGAGCGGGATGGCACAGATACGCAGTATTTT.

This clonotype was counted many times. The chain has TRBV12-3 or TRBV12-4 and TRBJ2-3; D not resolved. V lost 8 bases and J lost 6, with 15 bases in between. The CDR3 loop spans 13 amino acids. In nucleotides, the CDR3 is TGTGCCAGCCTTCCCGAAGCGAGGGATACGCAGTATTTT. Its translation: CASLPEARDTQYF.

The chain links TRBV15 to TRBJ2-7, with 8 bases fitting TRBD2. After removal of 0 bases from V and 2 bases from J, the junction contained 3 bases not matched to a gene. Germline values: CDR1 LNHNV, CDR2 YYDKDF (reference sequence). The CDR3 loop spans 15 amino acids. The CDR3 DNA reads TGTGCCACCAGCAGAGATCCAGCGGGGGCCTACGAGCAGTACTTC. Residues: CATSRDPAGAYEQYF. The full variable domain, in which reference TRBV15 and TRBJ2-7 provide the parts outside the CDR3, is DAMVIQNPRYQVTQFGKPVTLSCSQTLNHNVMYWYQQKSSQAPKLLFHYYDKDFNNEADTPDNFQSRRPNTSFCFLDIRSPGLGDTAMYLCATSRDPAGAYEQYFGPGTRLTVT.

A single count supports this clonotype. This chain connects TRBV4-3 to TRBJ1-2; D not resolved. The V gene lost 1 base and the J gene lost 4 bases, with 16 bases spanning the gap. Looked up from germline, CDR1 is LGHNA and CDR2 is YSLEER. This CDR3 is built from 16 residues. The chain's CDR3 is CASSQGRRREGYGYTF. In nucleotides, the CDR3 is TGCGCCAGCAGCCAAGGTCGGCGAAGGGAGGGCTATGGCTACACCTTC.

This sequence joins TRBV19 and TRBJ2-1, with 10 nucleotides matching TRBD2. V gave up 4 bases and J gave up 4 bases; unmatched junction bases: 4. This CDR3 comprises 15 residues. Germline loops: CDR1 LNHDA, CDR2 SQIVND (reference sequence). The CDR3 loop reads CASSRSGGAYNEQFF. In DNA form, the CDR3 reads TGTGCCAGTAGTAGGAGCGGGGGGGCATACAATGAGCAGTTCTTC.